These 25 T cell receptor beta chains were all obtained from the same sample, sequenced in a study of CD8 T cells in ankylosing spondylitis (dated by TCRdb to the late 2010s). The library was generated by 5' RACE. The reads were generated on an Illumina HiSeq 2500. TCRdb reanalyzed the raw reads on its own, using fastp at Q25 for trimming and MiXCR for clone calling, and kept in-frame beta chains. CDR3 protein sequences are deduplicated, and each keeps its most common genes and DNA. The table for this sample lists under 300,000 distinct CDR3 sequences; around 10% of them were counted only once. The top ten clones comprise around 7% of the sample. Material for sequencing was blood, either unsorted or a sorted T cell fraction (not recorded which). The source is a male donor with ankylosing spondylitis or in good health (not recorded which).

This clonotype was detected many times. The chain is built from TRBV12-3 or TRBV12-4 and TRBJ2-3; D gene unclear. The CDR3 runs to 11 residues. With 7 bases removed from V and 11 bases from J, the gap between germline ends came to 13 bases. In DNA form, the CDR3 reads TGTGCCAGCACCGACGGCCTGCTGCAGTATTTT. Translating it yields CASTDGLLQYF.

Many counts were recorded for this clonotype. The DNA for the CDR3 is TGTGCCAGCAGCTCACAGGGGTACAATGAGCAGTTCTTC. This translates into CASSSQGYNEQFF. V gene TRBV11-2 combines with J gene TRBJ2-1; 7 nucleotides align to TRBD1. The CDR3 spans 13 residues. Germline V gene sequence: CDR1 SGHAT, CDR2 FQNNGV. Losses at the gene ends were 4 bases for V and 4 bases for J; bases not matched to a gene: 1.

Here the CDR3 reads CASSLRRGEDNEQFF. As DNA, the CDR3 is TGTGCCAGCAGCTTACGGCGGGGAGAAGACAATGAGCAGTTCTTC. This rearrangement joins TRBV7-6 to TRBJ2-1, with a possible D match to TRBD2 (6 bases). Germline CDR1 is SGHVS and CDR2 is FNYEAQ. The CDR3 runs to 15 residues. Trimming stripped 2 bases from V and 5 bases from J, with 13 bases between.

Many counts were recorded for this clonotype. At one of its ends the junction is not consistent with the germline gene, which may arise from a read error. The chain is built from TRBV10-3 and TRBJ2-3; 12 nucleotides align to TRBD2. The CDR3 runs to 16 residues. The V gene's germline CDR1 is ENHRY and CDR2 SYGVKD. The CDR3 is CAIKASGRGGTDTQYF. For the CDR3, the DNA is TGTGCAATCAAGGCTAGCGGGAGGGGGGGCACAGATACGCAGTATTTT.

This clonotype has ten or more counts. This chain's CDR3 is CASAEGVREKLFF. DNA for the CDR3: TGTGCCAGCGCCGAGGGGGTACGAGAAAAACTGTTTTTT. This chain links TRBV6-2 or TRBV6-3 with TRBJ1-4, with a tentative D call TRBD1 (6 bases). V shed 8 bases and J shed 8 bases, with 15 bases lying between them. Germline-derived CDR1 and CDR2 are MNHEY and SVGEGT. The CDR3 has 13 amino acids.

This clonotype was counted only a few times. This chain links TRBV4-1 with TRBJ1-1; D is possibly TRBD1 (5 bases). The germline V gene has CDR1 MGHRA and CDR2 YSYEKL. V was shortened by 0 bases and J by 7 bases, with 12 bases between the two germline ends. The length of the CDR3 is 14 residues. CDR3 coding DNA: TGCGCCAGCAGCCAAGAGCCAGGGACCATTGAAGCTTTCTTT. Encoded protein: CASSQEPGTIEAFF.

This clonotype was seen at least ten times. The V and J genes are TRBV10-3 and TRBJ2-3, with TRBD2 matching over 7 bases. The V segment lost 5 bases and the J segment 6 bases; nucleotides outside the gene matches: 5. The germline gives CDR1 ENHRY, CDR2 SYGVKD. CDR3 length: 13 residues. This chain's CDR3 is CAISPGEGDTQYF. CDR3 bases: TGTGCCATCAGTCCCGGGGAGGGGGATACGCAGTATTTT.

This clonotype was recorded many times. V and J are TRBV29-1 and TRBJ2-7; 9 bases match TRBD1. Germline V gives CDR1 SQVTM, CDR2 ANQGSEA. This CDR3 region has 15 residues. V lost 6 bases to trimming and J lost 4 bases; unmatched junction nucleotides: 13. CDR3 DNA sequence: TGCAGCGTCGTCGGATTAGGACAGGGGTCTTACGAGCAGTACTTC. Residues: CSVVGLGQGSYEQYF.

This clonotype was seen many times. V usage is TRBV29-1 and J usage is TRBJ2-7, with 10 bases aligning to TRBD2. From germline, CDR1 is SQVTM and CDR2 ANQGSEA. J gave up 8 bases and V 5 bases, and 9 bases lay outside the gene matches. The CDR3 is made up of 13 amino acids. CDR3 protein: CSVSTSGIGQQYF. Written as DNA, the CDR3 is TGCAGCGTTTCAACTAGCGGGATCGGTCAGCAGTACTTC.

This clonotype was observed many times. This CDR3 reads CASSAEDREAFF. In DNA, the CDR3 is TGCGCCAGCAGCGCCGAGGACAGAGAAGCTTTCTTT. The gene calls are TRBV5-1 and TRBJ1-1; D possibly corresponds to TRBD1 (6 bases). V lost 4 bases and J 8 bases, leaving 12 bases between the germline ends. Germline assignment: CDR1 SGHRS and CDR2 YFSETQ. The CDR3 length is 12 residues.

At least ten counts were recorded for this clonotype. The V and J genes are TRBV9 and TRBJ2-5; D is perhaps TRBD2 (5 bases). The CDR3 extends over 14 amino acids. Trimming removed 3 bases from V and 1 base from J, with 10 bases in between. Germline V gene sequence: CDR1 SGDLS, CDR2 YYNGEE. The CDR3 loop is CASSGGAVQETQYF. In DNA form, the CDR3 reads TGTGCCAGCAGCGGTGGAGCGGTCCAAGAGACCCAGTACTTC.

This clonotype was picked up a small number of times. V and J are TRBV7-2 and TRBJ2-7; TRBD2 might be the D (7 bases). The germline V gene has CDR1 SGHTA and CDR2 FQGNSA. The CDR3 extends over 16 amino acids. Trimming cost V 1 base and J 3 bases, with 16 bases left between them. CDR3 loop: CASSLVGGGAGYEQYF. The CDR3 region has the DNA TGTGCCAGCAGCTTAGTTGGTGGGGGGGCAGGCTACGAGCAGTACTTC. Using reference TRBV7-2 and TRBJ2-7 for the parts outside the CDR3, the full variable domain is GAGVSQSPSNKVTEKGKDVELRCDPISGHTALYWYRQSLGQGLEFLIYFQGNSAPDKSGLPSDRFSAERTGGSVSTLTIQRTQQEDSAVYLCASSLVGGGAGYEQYFGPGTRLTVT.

At least ten counts were recorded for this clonotype. The gene calls are TRBV5-5 and TRBJ1-6; no clear D gene. In germline, CDR1 is SGHKS, CDR2 YYEKEE (reference sequence). This CDR3 has 15 residues. V was trimmed by 4 bases and J by 4 bases, leaving 12 bases between them. CDR3 loop: CASSPAATYNSPLHF. CDR3 sequence (DNA): TGTGCCAGCAGCCCAGCAGCTACTTATAATTCACCCCTCCACTTT. Complete variable domain (other parts from reference TRBV5-5 and TRBJ1-6): DAGVTQSPTHLIKTRGQQVTLRCSPISGHKSVSWYQQVLGQGPQFIFQYYEKEERGRGNFPDRFSARQFPNYSSELNVNALLLGDSALYLCASSPAATYNSPLHFGNGTRLTVT.

This clonotype has ten or more counts. The chain has TRBV7-8 and TRBJ1-6; D remains ambiguous. From germline, CDR1 is SGHVS and CDR2 FQNEAQ. V was clipped by 0 bases and J by 7 bases, with 10 bases between them. The CDR3 spans 15 residues. DNA for the CDR3: TGTGCCAGCAGCTTAGCGGCTCAGGAAAATTCACCCCTCCACTTT. Translation: CASSLAAQENSPLHF. The full variable domain, its missing parts supplied by reference TRBV7-8 and TRBJ1-6, is GAGVSQSPRYKVAKRGQDVALRCDPISGHVSLFWYQQALGQGPEFLTYFQNEAQLDKSGLPSDRFFAERPEGSVSTLKIQRTQQEDSAVYLCASSLAAQENSPLHFGNGTRLTVT.

This clonotype was found many times. The chain combines TRBV9 with TRBJ1-5, with D hard to call. Germline assignment: CDR1 SGDLS and CDR2 YYNGEE. Trimming stripped 2 bases from V and 0 bases from J, with 9 bases between. CDR3 length equals 15 residues. In DNA form, the CDR3 reads TGTGCCAGCAGCGTGGGGATGGATAGCAATCAGCCCCAGCATTTT. Translation: CASSVGMDSNQPQHF.

Ten or more counts support this clonotype. V is TRBV20-1 and J is TRBJ2-1; TRBD1 matches 8 bases. V was pared by 6 bases and J by 4 bases, with 5 bases of the junction left unmatched. Germline V lookup: CDR1 DFQATT, CDR2 SNEGSKA (reference sequence). This CDR3 is 13 amino acids long. In DNA form, the CDR3 reads TGCAGTGCCTTGGGACAGGAGTACAATGAGCAGTTCTTC. It specifies CSALGQEYNEQFF.

This clonotype was picked up a small number of times. V is TRBV5-1 and J is TRBJ2-7; D is tentatively TRBD1 or TRBD2 (6 bases each). CDR1 and CDR2 (germline): SGHRS, YFSETQ. The length of the CDR3 is 16 residues. V was cut by 4 bases and J by 3 bases, with 20 bases left in between. The chain's CDR3 is CASSRDLDSYYYEQYF. For the CDR3, the DNA is TGCGCCAGCAGCCGGGACTTGGACAGTTACTACTACGAGCAGTACTTC.

In its sample, this clonotype was seen many times. This chain links TRBV5-6 with TRBJ1-1, with D unclear. This CDR3 has 13 amino acids. In germline, CDR1 is SGHDT, CDR2 YYEEEE. Trimming pared 1 base from V and 5 bases from J, leaving 9 bases between. CDR3 nucleotides: TGTGCCAGCAGCTTGTTAGCTGGGACTGAAGCTTTCTTT. This gives the protein CASSLLAGTEAFF.

Ten or more counts support this clonotype. CDR3 loop: CASTSGLAGVEQFF. The CDR3 nucleotides read TGTGCCAGCACCTCGGGACTAGCGGGAGTTGAGCAGTTCTTC. This chain links TRBV5-5 with TRBJ2-1; the match to TRBD2 covers 14 bases. Trimming removed 6 bases from V and 9 bases from J; junction bases left unmatched: 5. This CDR3 contains 14 residues. CDR1 is SGHKS and CDR2 is YYEKEE in the germline V gene (reference sequence).

This clonotype appeared many times. The genes are TRBV12-3 or TRBV12-4 and TRBJ1-1; D possibly corresponds to TRBD1 (5 bases). This CDR3 comprises 13 residues. Deletions cut 3 bases from V and 4 bases from J, with 9 bases between. The CDR3 nucleotides are TGTGCCAGCAGTTTGACAGTAGGCACTGAAGCTTTCTTT. This gives the protein CASSLTVGTEAFF.

This clonotype was seen ten or more times. This chain's CDR3 is CASGDSPTHYGYTF. DNA of the CDR3: TGCGCCAGTGGGGACTCACCAACCCATTATGGCTACACCTTC. V gene TRBV5-1 combines with J gene TRBJ1-2; D may be TRBD1 (5 bases). CDR3 length equals 14 residues. Trimming cost V 8 bases and J 5 bases, with 19 bases left between them. The germline gives CDR1 SGHRS, CDR2 YFSETQ. Drawing the rest from reference TRBV5-1 and TRBJ1-2, the complete variable domain is KAGVTQTPRYLIKTRGQQVTLSCSPISGHRSVSWYQQTPGQGLQFLFEYFSETQRNKGNFPGRFSGRQFSNSRSEMNVSTLELGDSALYLCASGDSPTHYGYTFGSGTRLTVV.

The chain links TRBV9 to TRBJ2-2; no clear D gene. Per the germline V gene, CDR1 is SGDLS and CDR2 is YYNGEE. The CDR3 has 13 amino acids. V was cut by 0 bases and J by 6 bases, with 6 bases left in between. The CDR3 protein is CASSVGGAGELFF. The CDR3, as DNA: TGTGCCAGCAGCGTAGGTGGAGCCGGGGAGCTGTTTTTT.

This clonotype occurred many times. The chain links TRBV12-3 or TRBV12-4 to TRBJ2-5; D remains ambiguous. The CDR3 is made up of 14 amino acids. V lost 3 bases and J 5 bases, leaving 13 bases between the germline ends. CDR3 residues: CASSFFGMGETQYF. CDR3 nucleotide sequence: TGTGCCAGCAGTTTTTTCGGTATGGGGGAGACCCAGTACTTC.

This clonotype has only a few counts. This chain uses TRBV12-3 or TRBV12-4 with TRBJ2-3; 7 nucleotides line up with TRBD2. CDR3 length equals 15 residues. J was trimmed by 3 bases and V by 5 bases; bases with no gene match: 8. CDR3 coding DNA: TGTGCCAGCAGTCCCGGACTAGAAGCGACAGATACGCAGTATTTT. This encodes CASSPGLEATDTQYF.

This chain links TRBV5-1 with TRBJ2-1; D not resolved. The germline CDR1 and CDR2 sequences are SGHRS and YFSETQ. The CDR3 runs to 16 residues. V was pared by 0 bases and J by 0 bases, with 10 bases between. In DNA, the CDR3 is TGCGCCAGCAGCTTGGATACGGCTAGCTCCTACAATGAGCAGTTCTTC. It is translated as CASSLDTASSYNEQFF.